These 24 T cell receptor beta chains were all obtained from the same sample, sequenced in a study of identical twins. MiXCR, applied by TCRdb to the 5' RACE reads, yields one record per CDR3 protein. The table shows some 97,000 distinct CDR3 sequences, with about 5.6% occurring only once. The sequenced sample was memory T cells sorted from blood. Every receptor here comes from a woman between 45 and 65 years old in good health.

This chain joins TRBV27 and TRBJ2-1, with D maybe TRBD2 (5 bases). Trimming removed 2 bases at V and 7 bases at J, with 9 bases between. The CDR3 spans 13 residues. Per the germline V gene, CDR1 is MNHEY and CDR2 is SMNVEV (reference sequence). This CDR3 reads CASSLTRLNEQFF. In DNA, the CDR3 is TGTGCCAGCAGTTTAACTAGATTGAATGAGCAGTTCTTC.

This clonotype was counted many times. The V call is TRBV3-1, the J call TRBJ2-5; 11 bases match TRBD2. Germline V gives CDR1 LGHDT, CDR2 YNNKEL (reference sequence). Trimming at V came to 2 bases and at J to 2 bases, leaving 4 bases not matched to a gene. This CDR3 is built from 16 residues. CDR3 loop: CASSQTSGGLQETQYF. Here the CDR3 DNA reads TGTGCCAGCAGCCAAACTAGCGGGGGCCTTCAAGAGACCCAGTACTTC.

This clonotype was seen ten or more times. Here the CDR3 reads CASSPRGGSPSTDTQYF. CDR3 sequence (DNA): TGTGCCAGCAGCCCACGGGGCGGAAGTCCTTCTACAGATACGCAGTATTTT. The chain links TRBV7-9 to TRBJ2-3; D could derive from TRBD1 or TRBD2 (5 bases each). V lost 5 bases and J lost 3, with 21 bases in between. This CDR3 spans 17 amino acids. Germline V CDR1 and CDR2: SEHNR, FQNEAQ (reference sequence).

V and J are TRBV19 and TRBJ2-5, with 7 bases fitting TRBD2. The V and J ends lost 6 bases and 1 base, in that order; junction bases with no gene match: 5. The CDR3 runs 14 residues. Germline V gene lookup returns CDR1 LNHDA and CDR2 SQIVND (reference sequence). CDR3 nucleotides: TGTGCCAGTAGCCCCGGGAGGTCCCAAGAGACCCAGTACTTC. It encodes CASSPGRSQETQYF.

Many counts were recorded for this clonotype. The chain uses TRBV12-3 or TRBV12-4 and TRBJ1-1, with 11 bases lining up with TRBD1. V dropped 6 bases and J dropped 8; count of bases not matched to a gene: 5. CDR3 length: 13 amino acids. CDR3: CASSQGQGVEAFF. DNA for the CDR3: TGTGCCAGCAGCCAGGGACAGGGGGTAGAAGCTTTCTTT.

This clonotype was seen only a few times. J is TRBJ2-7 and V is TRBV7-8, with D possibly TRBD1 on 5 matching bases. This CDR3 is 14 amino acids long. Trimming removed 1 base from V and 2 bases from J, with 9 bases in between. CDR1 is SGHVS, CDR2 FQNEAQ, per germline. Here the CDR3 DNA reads TGTGCCAGCAGCTTAGTTGGCAGGGCCTACGAGCAGTACTTC. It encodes CASSLVGRAYEQYF.

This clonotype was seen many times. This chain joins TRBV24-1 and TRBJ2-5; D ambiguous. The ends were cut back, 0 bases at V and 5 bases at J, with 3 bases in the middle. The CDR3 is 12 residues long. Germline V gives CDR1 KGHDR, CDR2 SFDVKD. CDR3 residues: CATSDLFETQYF. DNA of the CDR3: TGTGCCACCAGTGATTTGTTCGAGACCCAGTACTTC.

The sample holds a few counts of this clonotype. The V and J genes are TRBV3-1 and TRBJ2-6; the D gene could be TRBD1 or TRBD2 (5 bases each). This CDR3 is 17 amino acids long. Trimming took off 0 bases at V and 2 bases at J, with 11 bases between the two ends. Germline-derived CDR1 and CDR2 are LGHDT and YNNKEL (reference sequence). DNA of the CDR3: TGTGCCAGCAGCCAAGATCCTCAGGGAGCTGGGGCCAACGTCCTGACTTTC. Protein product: CASSQDPQGAGANVLTF. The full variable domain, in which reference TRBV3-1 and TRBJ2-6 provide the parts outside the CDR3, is DTAVSQTPKYLVTQMGNDKSIKCEQNLGHDTMYWYKQDSKKFLKIMFSYNNKELIINETVPNRFSPKSPDKAHLNLHINSLELGDSAVYFCASSQDPQGAGANVLTFGAGSRLTVL.

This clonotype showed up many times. The CDR3: CASSPQREQGPDTQYF. For the CDR3, the DNA is TGTGCCAGCAGTCCCCAGCGGGAGCAGGGCCCAGATACGCAGTATTTT. The chain recombines TRBV27 with TRBJ2-3; TRBD2 matches 8 bases. The CDR3 is 16 residues long. After removal of 5 bases from V and 4 bases from J, the junction contained 11 bases not matched to a gene. Per the germline V gene, CDR1 is MNHEY and CDR2 is SMNVEV (reference sequence).

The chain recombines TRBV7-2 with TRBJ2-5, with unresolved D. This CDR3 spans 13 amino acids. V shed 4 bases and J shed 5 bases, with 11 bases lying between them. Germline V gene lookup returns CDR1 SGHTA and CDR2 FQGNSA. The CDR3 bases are TGTGCCAGCAGCTCCCAACCTGGGGAGACCCAGTACTTC. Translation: CASSSQPGETQYF.

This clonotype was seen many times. The CDR3 region is CASSLHRLAGEDTQYF. CDR3 bases: TGTGCCAGCAGCTTGCATCGGCTAGCGGGAGAGGATACGCAGTATTTT. The gene calls are TRBV7-9 and TRBJ2-3; the match to TRBD2 covers 10 bases. The V segment lost 3 bases and the J segment 6 bases; nucleotides outside the gene matches: 9. CDR1 is SEHNR, CDR2 FQNEAQ, per germline (reference sequence). This CDR3 has 16 amino acids.

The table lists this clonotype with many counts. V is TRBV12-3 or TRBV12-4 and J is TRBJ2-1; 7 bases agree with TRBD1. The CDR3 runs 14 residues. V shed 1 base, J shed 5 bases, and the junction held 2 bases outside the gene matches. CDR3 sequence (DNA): TGTGCCAGCAGTTTAGGGACAGGCAACAATGAGCAGTTCTTC. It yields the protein CASSLGTGNNEQFF.

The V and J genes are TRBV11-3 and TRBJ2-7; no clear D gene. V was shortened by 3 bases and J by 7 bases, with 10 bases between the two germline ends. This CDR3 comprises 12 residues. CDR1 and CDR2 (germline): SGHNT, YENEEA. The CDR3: CASSFAVGEQYF. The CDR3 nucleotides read TGTGCCAGCAGCTTCGCCGTGGGGGAGCAGTACTTC.

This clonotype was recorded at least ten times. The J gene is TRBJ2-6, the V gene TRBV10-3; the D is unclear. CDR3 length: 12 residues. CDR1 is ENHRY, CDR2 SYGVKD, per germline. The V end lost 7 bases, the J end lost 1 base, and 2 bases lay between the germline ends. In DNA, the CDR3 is TGTGCCATCAAGTCTGGGGCCAACGTCCTGACTTTC. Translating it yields CAIKSGANVLTF.

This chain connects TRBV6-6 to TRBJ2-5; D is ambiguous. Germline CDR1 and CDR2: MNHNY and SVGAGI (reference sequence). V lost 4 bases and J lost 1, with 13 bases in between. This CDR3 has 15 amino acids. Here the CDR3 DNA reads TGTGCCAGCAGTTTTCCGATGCAAACCCAAGAGACCCAGTACTTC. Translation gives CASSFPMQTQETQYF.

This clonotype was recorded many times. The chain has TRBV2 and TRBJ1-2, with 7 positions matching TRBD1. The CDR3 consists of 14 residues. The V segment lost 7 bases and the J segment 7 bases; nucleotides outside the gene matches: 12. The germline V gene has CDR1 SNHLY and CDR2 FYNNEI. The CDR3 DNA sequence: TGTGCCAGCACCCTGGACAGGCACGTAATTGGCTACACCTTC. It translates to CASTLDRHVIGYTF. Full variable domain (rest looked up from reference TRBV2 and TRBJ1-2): EPEVTQTPSHQVTQMGQEVILRCVPISNHLYFYWYRQILGQKVEFLVSFYNNEISEKSEIFDDQFSVERPDGSNFTLKIRSTKLEDSAMYFCASTLDRHVIGYTFGSGTRLTVV.

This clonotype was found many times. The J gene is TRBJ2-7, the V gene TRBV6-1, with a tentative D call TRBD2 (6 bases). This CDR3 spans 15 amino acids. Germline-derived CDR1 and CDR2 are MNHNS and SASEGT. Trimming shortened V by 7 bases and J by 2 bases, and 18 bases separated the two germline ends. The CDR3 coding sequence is TGTGCCAGCACCGGATCAAGCGGGTGGACCTACGAGCAGTACGTC. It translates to CASTGSSGWTYEQYV.

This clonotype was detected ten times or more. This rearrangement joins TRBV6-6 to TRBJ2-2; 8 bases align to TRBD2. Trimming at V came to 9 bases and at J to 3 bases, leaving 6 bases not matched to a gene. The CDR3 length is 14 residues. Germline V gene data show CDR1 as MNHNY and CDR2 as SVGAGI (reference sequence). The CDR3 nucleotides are TGTGCCAGTAAAGCGGGAGTAGACACCGGGGAGCTGTTTTTT. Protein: CASKAGVDTGELFF.

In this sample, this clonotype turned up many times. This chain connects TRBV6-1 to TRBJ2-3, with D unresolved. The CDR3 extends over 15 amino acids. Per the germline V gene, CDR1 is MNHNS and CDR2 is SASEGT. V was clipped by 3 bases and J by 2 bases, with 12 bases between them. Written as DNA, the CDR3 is TGTGCCAGCAGTGAGGAAGCCCTACACACAGATACGCAGTATTTT. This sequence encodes CASSEEALHTDTQYF.

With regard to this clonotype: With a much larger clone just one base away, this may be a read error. DNA of the CDR3: TGTGCCAGCAGGTCACAGGGAGGCTCACCCCTCCACTTT. It is translated as CASRSQGGSPLHF. The chain recombines TRBV28 with TRBJ1-6, with D possibly matching TRBD1 (6 bases). The CDR3 is made up of 13 amino acids. V was clipped by 6 bases and J by 10 bases, with 13 bases between them. Germline-derived CDR1 and CDR2 are MDHEN and SYDVKM.

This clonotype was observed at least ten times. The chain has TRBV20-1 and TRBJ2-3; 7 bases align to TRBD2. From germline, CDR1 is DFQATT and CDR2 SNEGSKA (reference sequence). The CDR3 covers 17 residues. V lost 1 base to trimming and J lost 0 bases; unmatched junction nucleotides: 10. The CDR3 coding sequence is TGCAGTGCTAGAGCCCCCGGCCTAGCGGCTAGCACAGATACGCAGTATTTT. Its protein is CSARAPGLAASTDTQYF.

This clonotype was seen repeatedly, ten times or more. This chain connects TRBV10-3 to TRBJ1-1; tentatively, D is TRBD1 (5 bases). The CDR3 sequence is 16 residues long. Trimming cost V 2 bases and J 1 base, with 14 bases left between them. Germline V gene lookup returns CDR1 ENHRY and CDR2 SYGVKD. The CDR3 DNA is TGTGCCATCAGTGAGGGGGGATTTACAGGGAACACTGAAGCTTTCTTT. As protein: CAISEGGFTGNTEAFF.

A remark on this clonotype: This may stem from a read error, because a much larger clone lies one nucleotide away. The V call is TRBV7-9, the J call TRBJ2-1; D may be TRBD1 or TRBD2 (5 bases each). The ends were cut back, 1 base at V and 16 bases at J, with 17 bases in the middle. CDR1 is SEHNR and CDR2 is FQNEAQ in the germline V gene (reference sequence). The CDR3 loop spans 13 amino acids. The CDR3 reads CASSLELGAPLFF. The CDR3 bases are TGTGCCAGCAGCTTAGAGCTCGGGGCCCCTTTATTCTTC.

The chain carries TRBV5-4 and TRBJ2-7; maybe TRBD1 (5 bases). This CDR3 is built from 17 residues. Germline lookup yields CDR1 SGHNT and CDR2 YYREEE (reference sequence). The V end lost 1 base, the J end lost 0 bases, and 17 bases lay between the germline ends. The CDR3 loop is CASSLSMRTISSYEQYF. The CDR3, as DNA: TGTGCCAGCAGCTTGTCAATGCGGACAATCAGCTCCTACGAGCAGTACTTC.